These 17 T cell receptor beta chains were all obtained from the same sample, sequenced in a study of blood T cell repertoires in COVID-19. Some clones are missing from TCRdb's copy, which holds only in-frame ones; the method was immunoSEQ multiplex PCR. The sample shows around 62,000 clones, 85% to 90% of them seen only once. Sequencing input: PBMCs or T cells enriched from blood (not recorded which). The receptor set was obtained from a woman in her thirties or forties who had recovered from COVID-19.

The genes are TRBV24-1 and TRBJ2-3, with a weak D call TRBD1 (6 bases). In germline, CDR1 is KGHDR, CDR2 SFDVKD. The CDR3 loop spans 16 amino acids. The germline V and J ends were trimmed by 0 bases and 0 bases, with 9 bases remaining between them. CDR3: CATSDLGQFSTDTQYF. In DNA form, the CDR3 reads TGTGCCACCAGTGATTTGGGACAGTTTAGCACAGATACGCAGTATTTT.

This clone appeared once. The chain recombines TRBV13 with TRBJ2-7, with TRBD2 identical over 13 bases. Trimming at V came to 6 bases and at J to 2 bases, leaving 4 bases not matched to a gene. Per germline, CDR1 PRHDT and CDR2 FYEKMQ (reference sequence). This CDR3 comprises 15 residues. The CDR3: CASRLTSGGTYEQYF. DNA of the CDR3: TGTGCCAGCAGGCTGACTAGCGGGGGGACCTACGAGCAGTACTTC. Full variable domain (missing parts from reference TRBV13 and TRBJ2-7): AAGVIQSPRHLIKEKRETATLKCYPIPRHDTVYWYQQGPGQDPQFLISFYEKMQSDKGSIPDRFSAQQFSDYHSELNMSSLELGDSALYFCASRLTSGGTYEQYFGPGTRLTVT.

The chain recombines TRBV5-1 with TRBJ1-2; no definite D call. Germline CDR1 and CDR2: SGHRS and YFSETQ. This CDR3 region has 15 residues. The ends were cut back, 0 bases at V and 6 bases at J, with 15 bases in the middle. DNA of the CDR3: TGCGCCAGCAGCTTGGACCTAGGGAGGGTCAATGGCTACACCTTC. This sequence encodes CASSLDLGRVNGYTF.

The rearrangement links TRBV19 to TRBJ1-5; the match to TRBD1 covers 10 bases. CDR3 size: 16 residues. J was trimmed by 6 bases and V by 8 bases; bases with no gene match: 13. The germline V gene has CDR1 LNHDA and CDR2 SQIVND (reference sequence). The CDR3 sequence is CASADRKTGGFQPQHF. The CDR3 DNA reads TGTGCCAGTGCGGACAGAAAGACAGGGGGCTTTCAGCCCCAGCATTTT.

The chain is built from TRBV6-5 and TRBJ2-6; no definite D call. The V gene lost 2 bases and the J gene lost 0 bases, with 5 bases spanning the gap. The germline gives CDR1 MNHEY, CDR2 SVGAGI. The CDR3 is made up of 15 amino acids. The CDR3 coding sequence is TGTGCCAGCAGTTACGGGCTCTCTGGGGCCAACGTCCTGACTTTC. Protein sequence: CASSYGLSGANVLTF.

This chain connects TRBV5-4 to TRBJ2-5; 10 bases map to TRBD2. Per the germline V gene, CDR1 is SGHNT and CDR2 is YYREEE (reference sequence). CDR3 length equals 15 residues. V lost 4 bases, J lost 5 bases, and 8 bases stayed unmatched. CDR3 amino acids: CASSHGVAGGETQYF. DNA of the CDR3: TGTGCCAGCAGCCACGGGGTAGCGGGGGGTGAGACCCAGTACTTC.

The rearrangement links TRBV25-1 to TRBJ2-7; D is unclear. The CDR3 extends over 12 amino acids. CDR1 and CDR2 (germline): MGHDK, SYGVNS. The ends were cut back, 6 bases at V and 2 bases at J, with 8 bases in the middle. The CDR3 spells CASRKEPYEQYF. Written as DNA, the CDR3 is TGTGCCAGCAGAAAAGAGCCCTACGAGCAGTACTTC.

The CDR3 sequence: CASTRGASGGTDTQYF. The DNA for the CDR3 is TGCGCCAGCACCCGGGGGGCTAGCGGGGGAACAGATACGCAGTATTTT. V usage is TRBV4-1 and J usage is TRBJ2-3; 10 nucleotides match TRBD2. The CDR3 contains 16 residues. Germline CDR1 reads MGHRA; CDR2 reads YSYEKL. Trimming cost V 7 bases and J 3 bases; bases outside gene matches: 10.

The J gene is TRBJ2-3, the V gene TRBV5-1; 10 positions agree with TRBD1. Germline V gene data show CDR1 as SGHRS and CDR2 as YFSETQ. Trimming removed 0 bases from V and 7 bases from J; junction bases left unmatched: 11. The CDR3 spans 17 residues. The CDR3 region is CASSLEPGQGFGNTQYF. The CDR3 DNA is TGCGCCAGCAGCTTGGAACCGGGACAGGGGTTTGGTAATACGCAGTATTTT.

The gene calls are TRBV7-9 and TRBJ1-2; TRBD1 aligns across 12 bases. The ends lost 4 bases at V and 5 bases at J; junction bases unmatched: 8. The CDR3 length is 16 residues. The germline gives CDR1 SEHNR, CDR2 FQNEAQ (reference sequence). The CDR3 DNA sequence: TGTGCCAGCAGCTCTACTCGGGGACAGGGGGCTTATGGCTACACCTTC. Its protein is CASSSTRGQGAYGYTF.

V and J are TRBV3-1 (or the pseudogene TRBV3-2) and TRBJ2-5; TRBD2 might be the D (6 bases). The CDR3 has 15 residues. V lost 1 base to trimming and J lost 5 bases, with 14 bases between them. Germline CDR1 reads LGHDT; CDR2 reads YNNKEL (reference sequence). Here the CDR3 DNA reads TGTGCCAGCAGCCAAGGGGGAGGAAACTGGGAGACCCAGTACTTC. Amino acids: CASSQGGGNWETQYF.

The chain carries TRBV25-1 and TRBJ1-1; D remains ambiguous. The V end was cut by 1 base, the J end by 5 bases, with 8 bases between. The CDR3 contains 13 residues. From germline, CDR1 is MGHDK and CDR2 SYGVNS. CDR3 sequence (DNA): TGTGCCAGCAGTGAATGGGTGAGGACTGAAGCTTTCTTT. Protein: CASSEWVRTEAFF.

The CDR3: CASSPVGTGGEQYF. CDR3 sequence (DNA): TGTGCCAGCAGCCCGGTGGGGACAGGAGGGGAGCAGTACTTC. The chain combines TRBV7-9 with TRBJ2-7; 8 bases are shared with TRBD1. CDR1 is SEHNR, CDR2 FQNEAQ, per germline (reference sequence). Trimming removed 5 bases from V and 7 bases from J; junction bases left unmatched: 10. This CDR3 region has 14 residues.

This CDR3 is CASSETAPGNTIYF. CDR3 sequence (DNA): TGTGCCAGCAGTGAGACAGCTCCTGGAAACACCATATATTTT. The rearrangement uses TRBV27 and TRBJ1-3, with D perhaps matching TRBD1 (5 bases). From germline, CDR1 is MNHEY and CDR2 SMNVEV (reference sequence). V lost 5 bases and J 2 bases, leaving 10 bases between the germline ends. This CDR3 region has 14 residues.

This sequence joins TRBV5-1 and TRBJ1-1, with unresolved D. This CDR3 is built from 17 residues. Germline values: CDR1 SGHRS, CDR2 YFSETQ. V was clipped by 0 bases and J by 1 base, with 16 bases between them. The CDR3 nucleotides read TGCGCCAGCAGCTTGGCCGCGGGTTGGCTTCAGAACACTGAAGCTTTCTTT. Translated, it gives CASSLAAGWLQNTEAFF.

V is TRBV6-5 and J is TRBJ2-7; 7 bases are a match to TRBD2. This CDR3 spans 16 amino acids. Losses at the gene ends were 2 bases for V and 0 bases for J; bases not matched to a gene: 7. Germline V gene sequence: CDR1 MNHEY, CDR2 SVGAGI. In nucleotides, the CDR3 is TGTGCCAGCAGTTACAGCCCGCTAGCGGCCTCCTACGAGCAGTACTTC. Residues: CASSYSPLAASYEQYF.

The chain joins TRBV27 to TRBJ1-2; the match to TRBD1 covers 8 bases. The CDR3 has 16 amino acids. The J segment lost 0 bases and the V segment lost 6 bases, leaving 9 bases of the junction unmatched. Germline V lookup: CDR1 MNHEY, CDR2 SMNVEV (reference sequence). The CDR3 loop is CASRPQGALSNYGYTF. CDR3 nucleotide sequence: TGTGCCAGCAGGCCGCAGGGGGCCCTCTCTAACTATGGCTACACCTTC.